Detailed here is one T cell receptor beta chain. The table came from immunoSEQ multiplex PCR; TCRdb's copy has only in-frame clones and leaves some out. Here the sample spans 55,000 to 70,000 clones, 84% being singletons. The data stem from a study of OX40 agonist ivuxolimab in advanced cancers. Overall study: Head and neck, renal cell, melanoma or hepatocellular carcinoma were the cancers that dose-escalation patients had.

Systemic immunosuppression or a history of autoimmune disease excluded patients. With 2 bases clipped from V and 4 bases from J, the junction kept 1 base outside the gene matches. CDR1 and CDR2 (germline): MDHEN, SYDVKM. The CDR3 contains 14 residues. The TCR originated in an adult with an advanced solid tumor such as melanoma, head and neck, liver or kidney cancer. This chain uses TRBV28 with TRBJ2-3; 9 nucleotides align to TRBD1. Sequencing was performed on CD4+ or CD8+ T cells sorted from blood, taken in a trial of the OX40 agonist ivuxolimab. CDR3 DNA sequence: TGTGCCAGCAGTTTAACAGGGGGCGCAGATACGCAGTATTTT. Amino acid sequence: CASSLTGGADTQYF.